The clone carrying this T cell receptor (beta chain) came up once. The CDR3 spans 14 residues. Germline lookup yields CDR1 SGHVS and CDR2 FQNEAQ. V was clipped by 1 base and J by 1 base, with 8 bases between them. This sample stems from a study of prognosis after radiotherapy for stage I lung cancer. TCR beta CDR3 was amplified from genomic DNA by two-round multiplex PCR. For every TRBV and TRBJ gene, a specific primer was used in first-round PCR. TCRdb reanalysed the multiplex PCR reads using MiXCR and keeps one entry per CDR3 protein. The sample yields about 12,000 distinct CDR3 sequences, 50% to 65% seen once.

Sequencing used PBMCs, obtained before or after stereotactic body radiation therapy (not recorded which). The gene calls are TRBV7-8 and TRBJ2-7; no clear D. The receptor's source is a donor aged 50 or older with non-small cell lung cancer. The CDR3 protein is CASSLGPLSYEQYF. The CDR3 DNA reads TGTGCCAGCAGCTTAGGTCCATTATCCTACGAGCAGTACTTC.